A selection of T cell receptor beta chains follows, all from one sample in a study of vaccination and CD4 T cells after COVID-19. No antigens are known for them. From the PCR reads, TCRdb called clonotypes with MiXCR, one entry per CDR3 protein. The repertoire holds approximately 25,000 distinct CDR3 sequences, with 45% to 50% as singletons. Material: CD4+ T cells from blood, cultured in vitro. The source is a human donor who had recovered from COVID-19. Both conserved end residues are part of each CDR3. The D gene is left open where the match is weak. For some rows the clone size is stated as once, few or many, or as a class when expanded; others skip it.

d_call,v_call,j_call,clone_size,cdr3_length,cdr3_aa,cdr3_nt
.,TRBV7-2,TRBJ2-1,.,14,CASSLVGSYNEQFF,TGTGCCAGCAGCTTGGTTGGGTCCTACAATGAGCAGTTCTTC
.,TRBV24-1,TRBJ2-2,.,18,CATSDSRGTVTLSGELFF,TGTGCCACCAGTGATTCCCGGGGGACTGTGACACTTTCCGGGGAGCTGTTTTTT
.,TRBV20-1,TRBJ1-6,.,16,CSARLVPGRLNSPLHF,TGCAGTGCTAGATTGGTGCCGGGACGCCTTAATTCACCCCTCCACTTT
TRBD1,TRBV19,TRBJ1-5,.,15,CASRGSGQGNQPQHF,TGTGCCAGTAGGGGCAGCGGACAGGGCAATCAGCCCCAGCATTTT
.,TRBV7-9,TRBJ1-1,.,15,CASSLARGEGPEAFF,TGTGCCAGCAGCTTAGCGCGAGGGGAGGGACCTGAAGCTTTCTTT
.,TRBV7-2,TRBJ1-5,few,16,CASSLGGGASNQPQHF,TGTGCCAGCAGCTTAGGCGGGGGGGCTAGCAATCAGCCCCAGCATTTT
.,TRBV6-5,TRBJ2-7,.,14,CASSYNAGAHEQYF,TGTGCCAGCAGTTACAACGCAGGGGCCCACGAGCAGTACTTC
TRBD2,TRBV11-2,TRBJ2-3,few,17,CASSGTFTGGGTDTQYF,TGTGCCAGCAGCGGAACCTTTACTGGGGGGGGAACAGATACGCAGTATTTT
TRBD2,TRBV20-1,TRBJ2-7,few,14,CSASGGRARGEQYF,TGCAGTGCTAGCGGGGGGAGGGCGCGGGGCGAGCAGTACTTC
TRBD1,TRBV7-9,TRBJ2-7,.,18,CASSPGFQGEASSYEQYF,TGTGCCAGCAGCCCGGGGTTCCAGGGGGAAGCAAGCTCCTACGAGCAGTACTTC
.,TRBV20-1,TRBJ2-1,few,13,CSARGVAYNEQFF,TGCAGTGCTAGAGGAGTCGCGTACAATGAGCAGTTCTTC
.,TRBV6-1,TRBJ1-5,.,15,CASSEETQAQQPQHF,TGTGCCAGCAGTGAGGAAACCCAGGCTCAGCAGCCCCAGCATTTT
.,TRBV20-1,TRBJ1-5,few,14,CSDVTGSGLQPQHF,TGCAGTGACGTAACAGGGTCCGGCCTTCAGCCCCAGCATTTT
.,TRBV29-1,TRBJ2-7,.,14,CSVRNAGSSYEQYF,TGCAGCGTTCGGAACGCCGGAAGCTCCTACGAGCAGTACTTC
.,TRBV6-2/TRBV6-3,TRBJ1-1,few,13,CASSYAVRTEAFF,TGTGCCAGCAGTTACGCGGTTAGGACTGAAGCTTTCTTT
TRBD1,TRBV7-9,TRBJ1-1,few,14,CASSISGGNTEAFF,TGTGCCAGCAGCATTTCAGGGGGCAACACTGAAGCTTTCTTT
TRBD1,TRBV28,TRBJ1-6,.,18,CASSSMTFDRGRNSPLHF,TGTGCCAGCAGTTCCATGACTTTTGACAGGGGTAGAAATTCACCCCTCCACTTT
.,TRBV20-1,TRBJ2-5,few,14,CSASPSTGRQTQYF,TGCAGTGCTAGCCCGTCCACAGGGAGGCAGACCCAGTACTTC
TRBD2,TRBV12-3/TRBV12-4,TRBJ2-7,few,14,CASSLQSGGSEQYF,TGTGCCAGCAGTTTACAAAGCGGGGGTTCCGAGCAGTACTTC
.,TRBV6-5,TRBJ2-7,once,12,CASSSILSEQYF,TGTGCCAGCAGTTCTATTCTCTCCGAGCAGTACTTC
.,TRBV20-1,TRBJ1-5,.,15,CSANSVRGRNQPQHF,TGCAGTGCTAATTCGGTGCGGGGAAGAAATCAGCCCCAGCATTTT
TRBD1,TRBV29-1,TRBJ2-7,once,21,CRDRGRKLSELSFAISYEQYF,TGCAGGGACAGGGGGCGTAAGCTCTCGGAGCTCTCCTTTGCCATTTCCTACGAGCAGTACTTC
.,TRBV20-1,TRBJ2-7,.,11,CSASKGYEQYF,TGCAGTGCTAGTAAGGGCTACGAGCAGTACTTC
.,TRBV20-1,TRBJ1-4,.,17,CSADDRLTYATNEKLFF,TGCAGTGCCGACGACAGGCTCACGTATGCAACTAATGAAAAACTGTTTTTT
.,TRBV9,TRBJ2-1,.,16,CASSPSSGGPSTEQFF,TGTGCCAGCAGCCCCAGTAGCGGAGGCCCCTCCACGGAGCAGTTCTTC
.,TRBV6-5,TRBJ2-1,.,16,CASSYSIWGPYNEQFF,TGTGCCAGCAGTTACTCAATCTGGGGGCCCTACAATGAGCAGTTCTTC
.,TRBV6-5,TRBJ2-2,.,16,CASSYHTRTRAGELFF,TGTGCCAGCAGTTACCATACACGGACTCGGGCCGGGGAGCTGTTTTTT
.,TRBV5-1,TRBJ1-1,few,15,CASGVLRALNTEAFF,TGCGCCAGTGGCGTCCTCAGGGCTTTGAACACTGAAGCTTTCTTT
.,TRBV19,TRBJ1-1,few,14,CASRTRSVNTEAFF,TGTGCCAGTAGGACCCGGAGCGTAAACACTGAAGCTTTCTTT
.,TRBV20-1,TRBJ1-6,few,12,CSAISGSSPLHF,TGCAGTGCTATATCAGGGAGCTCACCCCTCCACTTT
TRBD1,TRBV6-1,TRBJ2-7,.,14,CASNPQGQFYEQYF,TGTGCCAGCAACCCCCAGGGACAGTTCTACGAGCAGTACTTC
.,TRBV20-1,TRBJ1-2,few,13,CSARDPGRVGYTF,TGCAGTGCTAGAGATCCTGGCAGGGTTGGCTACACCTTC
.,TRBV7-2,TRBJ2-7,few,12,CASSSTIYEQYF,TGTGCCAGCAGCTCAACCATTTACGAGCAGTACTTC
TRBD1,TRBV11-1,TRBJ2-5,few,15,CASSFTGTGTETQYF,TGTGCCAGCAGCTTTACCGGGACAGGGACGGAGACCCAGTACTTC
.,TRBV7-9,TRBJ1-6,few,15,CASSLTTNLNSPLHF,TGTGCCAGCAGCTTGACGACAAATCTTAATTCACCCCTCCACTTT
TRBD1,TRBV20-1,TRBJ2-1,few,15,CSARDPGQNHNEQFF,TGCAGTGCTAGAGATCCGGGACAGAATCACAATGAGCAGTTCTTC
TRBD1,TRBV15,TRBJ1-5,.,16,CATSRVRDRNNQPQHF,TGTGCCACCAGCAGAGTCCGGGACAGGAACAATCAGCCCCAGCATTTT
.,TRBV14,TRBJ2-5,.,14,CASSQLGIQETQYF,TGTGCCAGCAGCCAGCTAGGAATACAAGAGACCCAGTACTTC
TRBD1,TRBV28,TRBJ1-2,.,15,CASRPNGQGTYGYTF,TGTGCCAGCAGGCCAAATGGACAGGGAACATATGGCTACACCTTC
.,TRBV20-1,TRBJ1-1,.,14,CSARLDSLNTEAFF,TGCAGTGCTCGACTAGACTCTCTGAACACTGAAGCTTTCTTT
TRBD1,TRBV5-1,TRBJ1-2,.,15,CASSYTGGGNYGYTF,TGCGCCAGCAGCTATACAGGGGGGGGCAACTATGGCTACACCTTC
.,TRBV5-1,TRBJ1-5,.,14,CASSLEGRDQPQHF,TGCGCCAGCAGCTTGGAGGGGCGTGATCAGCCCCAGCATTTT
.,TRBV7-7,TRBJ1-2,.,17,CASSSGQGPNYNYGYTF,TGTGCTAGCAGCTCCGGTCAGGGGCCTAACTATAACTATGGCTACACCTTC
.,TRBV28,TRBJ2-1,.,11,CASSLWNEQFF,TGTGCCAGCAGTTTATGGAATGAGCAGTTCTTC